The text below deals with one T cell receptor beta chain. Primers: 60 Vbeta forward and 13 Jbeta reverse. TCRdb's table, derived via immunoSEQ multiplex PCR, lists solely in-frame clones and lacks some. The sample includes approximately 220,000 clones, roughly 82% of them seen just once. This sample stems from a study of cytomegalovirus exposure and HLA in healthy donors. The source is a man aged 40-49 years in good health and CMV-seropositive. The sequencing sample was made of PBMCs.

CDR3 nucleotides: TGCAGCGCCGAGCCCGACACCGGGGAGCTGTTTTTT. Protein sequence: CSAEPDTGELFF. This rearrangement joins TRBV29-1 to TRBJ2-2; D gene uncertain. V lost 7 bases, J lost 3 bases, and 9 bases lay in between. The CDR3 is 12 amino acids. Looked up from germline, CDR1 is SQVTM and CDR2 is ANQGSEA.